The present entry profiles one TCR beta chain with its context. The target antigen is unknown. The sample comes from a study of beta chain features in type 1 diabetes. Study-level background: Examination spanned approximately 110 million sorted cells from all samples. General study points: For TCRB rearrangement, an influence of HLA type remained unresolved here. A moderate, significant TCRB CDR3 shortening appeared in type 1 diabetes across four CD4+ subsets.

CD4+ cells of the naive, central memory, regulatory and stem cell-like memory types were sorted via CD45RO/CCR7/CD25/CD127/CD95/CD27. Isolated RNA was reverse transcribed in full, so expressed TCRB transcripts were sequenced. The data were produced by immunoSEQ multiplex PCR, yet TCRdb's version contains in-frame clones alone and is incomplete. The sample records approximately 150,000 clones, around 13% being singletons. CDR3 length: 13 amino acids. Germline values: CDR1 SQVTM, CDR2 ANQGSEA. V was pared by 4 bases and J by 3 bases, with 12 bases between. The sample taken for sequencing was central memory CD4+ T cells from blood. The clonotype comes from a man aged 18 to 30 with type 1 diabetes. The chain carries TRBV29-1 and TRBJ2-5; D unresolved. CDR3 loop: CSVGLTSKETQYF. The CDR3, as DNA: TGCAGCGTTGGCCTAACATCAAAAGAGACCCAGTACTTC.